The T cell receptor beta chain under discussion was sequenced for a study of response to subunit inactivated influenza vaccine. With V trimmed by 8 bases and J by 7 bases, 1 base remained unmatched. The CDR3 covers 11 residues. CDR1 ENHRY and CDR2 SYGVKD come from the germline V gene. On this clonotype: Its antigen is unidentified.

TCRdb processed the RT-PCR reads anew with MiXCR; each CDR3 protein has one entry. The sample yields roughly 540,000 distinct CDR3 sequences, under 30% seen once. The study, taken as a whole, reports: The study's authors posited that every seasonal influenza vaccination enlists few new T cells.

The data were also submitted as part of a second study, on T cells expressing NK-cell markers. That study adds: Template switching by 5'RACE with UMIs generated the TCR beta cDNA. Sorted CD3+CD56+NKG2C+, CD3+CD56+NKG2C- and CD3+CD56-NKG2C+ T cells provided the TCR beta repertoires. The sequencing cohort of eight donors included seven HCMV-seropositive individuals and one seronegative individual.

Material: CD4+ T cells sorted from PBMCs, obtained 11 to 12 days after vaccination. The chain is built from TRBV10-3 and TRBJ2-1, with TRBD1 matching over 8 bases. The sequence was obtained from a man aged 45-60 years who received an inactivated influenza vaccine. In DNA, the CDR3 is TGTGCCATCCGACAGGGGAATGAGCAGTTCTTC. This translates into CAIRQGNEQFF.